The 11 T cell receptor beta chains reported below all come from one sample, sequenced in a study of OX40 agonist ivuxolimab in advanced cancers. TCRdb's copy holds only in-frame clones and misses some; the assay was immunoSEQ multiplex PCR. The sample carries about 61,000 clones, approximately 81% recorded once. Specimen: CD4+ or CD8+ T cells sorted from blood, collected in a trial of the OX40 agonist ivuxolimab. All receptors come from an adult with an advanced solid tumor such as melanoma, head and neck, liver or kidney cancer.

A note on this clone: At one of its ends the junction is not consistent with the germline gene, which may arise from a read error. The chain links TRBV30 to TRBJ2-7; 9 nucleotides agree with TRBD1. The CDR3 is made up of 12 amino acids. Germline loops: CDR1 GTSNPN, CDR2 SVGIG (reference sequence). CDR3 sequence reads: CAWSVSRDRVDF. DNA of the CDR3: TGTGCCTGGAGTGTCTCTCGGGACAGGGTTGACTTC.

The genes are TRBV10-2 and TRBJ2-1, with D maybe TRBD1 (6 bases). The CDR3 spans 11 residues. Germline values: CDR1 WSHSY, CDR2 SAAADI. Trimming cost V 8 bases and J 10 bases, with 12 bases left between them. The CDR3 spells CASGGYLEQFF. The CDR3 DNA follows: TGCGCCAGCGGGGGCTACCTCGAGCAGTTCTTC.

The chain links TRBV7-3 to TRBJ2-2, with D possibly matching TRBD1 (5 bases). Germline V CDR1 and CDR2: SGHTA, FQGTGA. The CDR3 has 15 amino acids. The V gene lost 5 bases and the J gene lost 6 bases, with 16 bases spanning the gap. In DNA form, the CDR3 reads TGTGCCAGCAGCCCGTTGGCCAGGGCAGCCGGGGAGCTGTTTTTT. Amino acid sequence: CASSPLARAAGELFF.

The rearrangement links TRBV5-1 to TRBJ2-5, with D tentatively TRBD1 or TRBD2 (5 bases each). V gave up 7 bases and J gave up 4 bases, with 17 bases separating them. Per germline, CDR1 SGHRS and CDR2 YFSETQ. The CDR3 has 14 residues. Written as DNA, the CDR3 is TGCGCCAGCGCGGGCGGGCAGGGAGTAGAGACCCAGTACTTC. It codes for CASAGGQGVETQYF.

The J gene is TRBJ2-5, the V gene TRBV5-1; 9 nucleotides agree with TRBD2. Germline values: CDR1 SGHRS, CDR2 YFSETQ. CDR3 length: 15 residues. V lost 4 bases to trimming and J lost 2 bases; unmatched junction nucleotides: 6. Here the CDR3 reads CASSMTLAGQETQYF. In nucleotides, the CDR3 is TGCGCCAGCAGCATGACACTAGCGGGTCAAGAGACCCAGTACTTC.

V gene TRBV10-3 combines with J gene TRBJ2-1, with TRBD2 matching over 10 bases. Germline CDR1 ENHRY, CDR2 SYGVKD. The ends lost 11 bases at V and 4 bases at J; junction bases unmatched: 17. This CDR3 region has 17 residues. In DNA, the CDR3 is TGTGCCGTAAAACAGGCTAGCGGGAGTGGTGCTTACAATGAGCAGTTCTTC. It yields the protein CAVKQASGSGAYNEQFF.

V gene TRBV10-2 combines with J gene TRBJ2-5; no clear D gene. Trimming left V 2 bases short and J 5 bases short, with 3 bases between. The CDR3 extends over 11 amino acids. Germline V gene lookup returns CDR1 WSHSY and CDR2 SAAADI. The CDR3 region is CASSERETQYF. For the CDR3, the DNA is TGCGCCAGCAGTGAGAGGGAGACCCAGTACTTC.

This chain uses TRBV18 with TRBJ2-5, with D tentatively TRBD1 (5 bases). This CDR3 comprises 14 residues. V gave up 0 bases and J gave up 5 bases, with 10 bases separating them. Germline CDR1 KGHSH, CDR2 LQKENI. As DNA, the CDR3 is TGTGCCAGCTCACCACCCTCCAGGGCCGAGACCCAGTACTTC. It yields the protein CASSPPSRAETQYF. Full variable domain (outside the CDR3, taken from reference TRBV18 and TRBJ2-5): NAGVMQNPRHLVRRRGQEARLRCSPMKGHSHVYWYRQLPEEGLKFMVYLQKENIIDESGMPKERFSAEFPKEGPSILRIQQVVRGDSAAYFCASSPPSRAETQYFGPGTRLLVL.

The chain employs TRBV30 and TRBJ1-5; D unresolved. The CDR3 covers 13 residues. Germline lookup yields CDR1 GTSNPN and CDR2 SVGIG (reference sequence). The V and J ends lost 2 bases and 6 bases respectively, with 11 bases between them. Written as DNA, the CDR3 is TGTGCCTGGAGTTCGAGTCGGTCTCAGCCCCAGCATTTT. This encodes CAWSSSRSQPQHF.

The chain carries TRBV11-2 and TRBJ1-1; D gene ambiguous. V gave up 5 bases and J gave up 8 bases, with 21 bases separating them. Germline values: CDR1 SGHAT, CDR2 FQNNGV. This CDR3 spans 15 amino acids. CDR3 sequence reads: CASSTNLLNPREAFF. The DNA of the CDR3 is TGTGCCAGCAGCACGAACCTTTTAAATCCCAGGGAAGCTTTCTTT. The full variable domain, with the rest looked up from reference TRBV11-2 and TRBJ1-1, is EAGVAQSPRYKIIEKRQSVAFWCNPISGHATLYWYQQILGQGPKLLIQFQNNGVVDDSQLPKDRFSAERLKGVDSTLKIQPAKLEDSAVYLCASSTNLLNPREAFFGQGTRLTVV.

This sequence joins TRBV2 and TRBJ2-1; D unresolved. This CDR3 spans 13 amino acids. With 7 bases removed from V and 0 bases from J, the gap between germline ends came to 7 bases. Germline CDR1 SNHLY, CDR2 FYNNEI. Here the CDR3 DNA reads TGTGCCAGCAAAGGTAGCTCCTACAATGAGCAGTTCTTC. It yields the protein CASKGSSYNEQFF.